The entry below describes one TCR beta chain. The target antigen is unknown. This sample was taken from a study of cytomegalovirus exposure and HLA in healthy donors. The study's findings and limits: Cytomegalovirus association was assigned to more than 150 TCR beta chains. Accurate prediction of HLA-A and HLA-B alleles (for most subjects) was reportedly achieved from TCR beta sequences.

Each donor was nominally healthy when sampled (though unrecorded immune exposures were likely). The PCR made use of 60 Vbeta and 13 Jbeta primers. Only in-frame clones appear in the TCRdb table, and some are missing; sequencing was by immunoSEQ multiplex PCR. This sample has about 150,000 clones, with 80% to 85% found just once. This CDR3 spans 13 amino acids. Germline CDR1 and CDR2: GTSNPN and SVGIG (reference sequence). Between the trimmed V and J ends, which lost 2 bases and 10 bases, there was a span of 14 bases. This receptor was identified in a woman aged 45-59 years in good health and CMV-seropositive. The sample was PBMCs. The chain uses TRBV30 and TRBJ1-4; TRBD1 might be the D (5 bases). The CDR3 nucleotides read TGTGCCTGGAGTCAAAGAATGGGGCCAAAACTGTTTTTT. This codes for CAWSQRMGPKLFF.